The next 7 T cell receptor beta chains were all read from a single sample in a study of CD8 T cells in ankylosing spondylitis. The study, taken as a whole, reports: A TCR beta motif of eight or nine highly homologous variants seemed to mark ankylosing spondylitis blood.

These receptors have no identified antigens. In TCRdb, the 5' RACE reads were re-called with MiXCR into one record per CDR3 protein. Of just under 550,000 distinct CDR3 sequences in the sample, about 13% were seen once. The sequencing sample was made of blood, either unsorted or a sorted T cell fraction (not recorded which). These receptors were obtained from a male donor with ankylosing spondylitis.

This clonotype was recorded a few times. This chain joins TRBV7-8 and TRBJ2-1, with D possibly TRBD1 on 6 matching bases. Between the trimmed V and J ends, which lost 2 bases and 7 bases, there was a span of 18 bases. Germline V gives CDR1 SGHVS, CDR2 FQNEAQ. This CDR3 comprises 16 residues. CDR3 sequence (DNA): TGTGCCAGCAGCTTATCCACAGGGTTAGCAGATAATGAGCAGTTCTTC. This translates into CASSLSTGLADNEQFF.

This clonotype was detected only a few times. The rearrangement uses TRBV6-1 and TRBJ1-3; 9 bases are a match to TRBD1. The CDR3 has 17 residues. V was pared by 3 bases and J by 1 base, with 7 bases of the junction left unmatched. Per germline, CDR1 MNHNS and CDR2 SASEGT. CDR3 DNA sequence: TGTGCCAGCAGTGAGATTTCACAGGGGGCGTCTGGAAACACCATATATTTT. This encodes CASSEISQGASGNTIYF.

This sequence joins TRBV10-1 and TRBJ2-1; D might be TRBD1 (5 bases). V was shortened by 11 bases and J by 0 bases, with 8 bases between the two germline ends. The CDR3 totals 12 residues. Germline V gives CDR1 WNHNN, CDR2 SYGVQD (reference sequence). This chain's CDR3 is CAAQDSYNEQFF. The DNA for the CDR3 is TGCGCCGCACAGGACTCCTACAATGAGCAGTTCTTC.

This clonotype was counted only a few times. This chain uses TRBV18 with TRBJ2-1; TRBD1 agrees at 7 bases. Germline values: CDR1 KGHSH, CDR2 LQKENI. V dropped 1 base and J dropped 6; count of bases not matched to a gene: 12. The CDR3 has 17 residues. The CDR3 loop is CASSPLRGQAFSNEQFF. CDR3 nucleotide sequence: TGTGCCAGCTCACCACTCCGTGGACAGGCCTTTAGCAATGAGCAGTTCTTC.

This clonotype has at least ten counts. V usage is TRBV12-3 or TRBV12-4 and J usage is TRBJ2-3; D gene ambiguous. This CDR3 is built from 14 residues. Between the trimmed V and J ends, which lost 2 bases and 5 bases, there was a span of 11 bases. CDR3 region: CASSLSPKQDTQYF. CDR3 in DNA: TGTGCCAGCAGTTTATCCCCAAAACAAGATACGCAGTATTTT.

The chain uses TRBV5-1 and TRBJ2-3; D gene uncertain. CDR3 length: 14 residues. The V and J ends lost 2 bases and 2 bases respectively, with 9 bases between them. Germline loops: CDR1 SGHRS, CDR2 YFSETQ. This CDR3 reads CASSFEHFTDTQYF. CDR3 sequence (DNA): TGCGCCAGCAGCTTTGAGCATTTCACAGATACGCAGTATTTT.

This clonotype was recorded only once. V usage is TRBV11-2 and J usage is TRBJ2-5, with D unresolved. V lost 2 bases and J lost 5, with 12 bases in between. Germline values: CDR1 SGHAT, CDR2 FQNNGV. This CDR3 contains 14 residues. The CDR3 nucleotides read TGTGCCAGCAGCTTAAGGCCCTCCTACGAGACCCAGTACTTC. Protein product: CASSLRPSYETQYF. Together with reference TRBV11-2 and TRBJ2-5, the CDR3 gives the full variable domain: EAGVAQSPRYKIIEKRQSVAFWCNPISGHATLYWYQQILGQGPKLLIQFQNNGVVDDSQLPKDRFSAERLKGVDSTLKIQPAKLEDSAVYLCASSLRPSYETQYFGPGTRLLVL.